The rows below give T cell receptor beta chains drawn from one sample of a study of response to subunit inactivated influenza vaccine. TCRdb re-derived calls from the RT-PCR reads in MiXCR, one entry per CDR3 protein. Among about 500,000 distinct CDR3 sequences listed, approximately 7.8% were seen once. Sequencing used PBMCs from blood, obtained about 24 months after vaccination. The receptors come from a man between 45 and 75 years old who received an inactivated influenza vaccine. Each CDR3 is given with its conserved first and last residue. A D gene is named only where the DNA matches it firmly. Rows give clone size only sometimes, using once, few, many, or a class for an expanded clone.

cdr3_nt	cdr3_aa	clone_size	v_call	j_call	d_call
TGTGCCAGCAGCATCGGACTAGCGGGTCCGTTCACCGGGGAGCTGTTTTTT	CASSIGLAGPFTGELFF	NA	TRBV7-2	TRBJ2-2	TRBD2
TGTGCCAGCAGCCCTCAGACGGGGGCAAAGGCTTCACCCCTCCACTTT	CASSPQTGAKASPLHF	few	TRBV3-1	TRBJ1-6	NA
TGTGCCATCAGACCCACTAGCGCGCAAGAGACCCAGTACTTC	CAIRPTSAQETQYF	few	TRBV10-3	TRBJ2-5	TRBD2
TGTGCCAGCAGTTTTACGAGTGGGGAGCTGTTTTTT	CASSFTSGELFF	NA	TRBV12-3/TRBV12-4	TRBJ2-2	NA
TGCAGTGCTACACGGACTAGCGGGTCTAGCACAGATACGCAGTATTTT	CSATRTSGSSTDTQYF	NA	TRBV20-1	TRBJ2-3	TRBD2
TGTGCCAGCAGCTGGACAGGGGGCCGAACTAATGAAAAACTGTTTTTT	CASSWTGGRTNEKLFF	few	TRBV5-5	TRBJ1-4	TRBD1
TGCAGCGCGAACAGGGGTCCCAGGGCAGATACGCAGTATTTT	CSANRGPRADTQYF	NA	TRBV20-1	TRBJ2-3	TRBD1
TGCGCCAGCAGCCACCAATGGGGGGACAGAAATGAAAAACTGTTTTTT	CASSHQWGDRNEKLFF	NA	TRBV4-3	TRBJ1-4	TRBD1
TGTGCCAGCAGCGCACGGGAGGCGCTCTCCTACAATGAGCAGTTCTTC	CASSAREALSYNEQFF	NA	TRBV7-8	TRBJ2-1	TRBD2
TGTGCCAGCAGGACCCTCGGAGGGACGAGCTCCTACAATGAGCAGTTCTTC	CASRTLGGTSSYNEQFF	many	TRBV5-6	TRBJ2-1	NA
TGCGCCAGCAGCTTGGAGTGGGGGAACACCGGGGAGCTGTTTTTT	CASSLEWGNTGELFF	NA	TRBV5-1	TRBJ2-2	NA
TGCGCCAGCAGCCTGACAGGGGGGATGAACACTGAAGCTTTCTTT	CASSLTGGMNTEAFF	few	TRBV5-1	TRBJ1-1	TRBD1
TGCGCCAGCAGCCCTGGTGGTAGCATGAACACTGAAGCTTTCTTT	CASSPGGSMNTEAFF	few	TRBV5-1	TRBJ1-1	NA
TGTGCCAGCAGTTTAGGGGGAGCCGGGCCCCAGCATTTT	CASSLGGAGPQHF	few	TRBV12-3/TRBV12-4	TRBJ1-5	NA
TGCGCCAGCAGCGTGGGACCTGGGGGGGGCACTGAAGCTTTCTTT	CASSVGPGGGTEAFF	few	TRBV5-1	TRBJ1-1	NA